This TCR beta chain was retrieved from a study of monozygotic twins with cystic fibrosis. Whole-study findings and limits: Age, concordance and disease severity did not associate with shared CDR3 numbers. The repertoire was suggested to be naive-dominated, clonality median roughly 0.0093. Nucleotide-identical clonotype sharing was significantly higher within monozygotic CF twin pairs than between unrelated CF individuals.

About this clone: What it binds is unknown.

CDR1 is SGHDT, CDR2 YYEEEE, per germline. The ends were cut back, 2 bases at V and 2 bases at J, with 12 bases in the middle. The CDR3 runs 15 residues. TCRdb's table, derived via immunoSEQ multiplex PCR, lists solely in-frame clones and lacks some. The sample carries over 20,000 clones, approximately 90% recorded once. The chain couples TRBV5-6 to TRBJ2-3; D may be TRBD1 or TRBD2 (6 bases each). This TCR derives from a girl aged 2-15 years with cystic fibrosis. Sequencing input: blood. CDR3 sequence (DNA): TGTGCCAGCAGCTTCCCCGCGGGACACACAGATACGCAGTATTTT. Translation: CASSFPAGHTDTQYF.